This T cell receptor beta chain was captured in a study of metastatic and nonmetastatic thyroid tumors. Study information: Repertoires of blood and of tissue (tumor or nodule) from malignant and benign thyroid patients were compared.

Not a single patient had been given any form of treatment at any point before undergoing thyroid surgery. About this clone itself: Antigen specificity is unknown.

Losses at the gene ends were 1 base for V and 12 bases for J; bases not matched to a gene: 5. The length of the CDR3 is 14 residues. The germline V gene has CDR1 DFQATT and CDR2 SNEGSKA (reference sequence). Study results and caveats: Versus benign nodules, malignant thyroid tumors reportedly had significantly higher TCR beta diversity, in blood and tumor.

Original handling: Between-group CDR3 differences, defined by clinicopathological status, yielded a distant-metastasis classifier for papillary thyroid cancer. TCRdb reanalyzed the PCR reads with MiXCR. The V and J calls were determined by TCRdb, not by the authors. The sample shows tens of thousands of clones, about 27% of them seen only once. The sequence came from a male donor with papillary thyroid cancer or a benign thyroid nodule (not recorded which). Some clones in this sample may be carry-over from other donors' samples. The rearrangement links TRBV20-1 to TRBJ2-1, with 14 bases fitting TRBD2. Sequencing was performed on blood. The CDR3 coding sequence is TGCAGTGCTAGAGCCGGGACTAGCGGGAGTGGGCAGTTCTTC. Translation: CSARAGTSGSGQFF.